This passage covers 32 T cell receptor beta chains from one sample sequenced in a study of T cell responses to AZD1222 COVID-19 vaccine. Only in-frame clones appear in the TCRdb table, and some are missing; sequencing was by immunoSEQ multiplex PCR. This sample has 130,000 or so clones, with around 91% found just once. The specimen comprised peripheral blood, sampled on day 0 of AZD1222 vaccination. Source of these receptors: an adult in good health.

The J gene is TRBJ1-2, the V gene TRBV7-8; TRBD1 is a possible D gene (6 bases). V dropped 3 bases and J dropped 0 bases, with 11 bases sitting between them. The CDR3 consists of 15 residues. Germline CDR1 is SGHVS and CDR2 is FQNEAQ. The CDR3 protein is CASSFDRLTNYGYTF. CDR3 DNA: TGTGCCAGCAGCTTCGACAGGCTAACTAACTATGGCTACACCTTC. Complete variable domain (other parts from reference TRBV7-8 and TRBJ1-2): GAGVSQSPRYKVAKRGQDVALRCDPISGHVSLFWYQQALGQGPEFLTYFQNEAQLDKSGLPSDRFFAERPEGSVSTLKIQRTQQEDSAVYLCASSFDRLTNYGYTFGSGTRLTVV.

V is TRBV7-9 and J is TRBJ1-1; D unclear. The CDR3 is 13 residues long. Germline CDR1 is SEHNR and CDR2 is FQNEAQ (reference sequence). Trimming stripped 5 bases from V and 1 base from J, with 8 bases between. The CDR3 here is CASSPMGNTEAFF. The DNA for the CDR3 is TGTGCCAGCAGCCCAATGGGGAACACTGAAGCTTTCTTT.

This clone has a single count. The chain combines TRBV6-6 with TRBJ1-2; possible D gene TRBD1, 5 bases. V was cut by 6 bases and J by 4 bases, with 9 bases left in between. CDR3 length equals 12 residues. Germline loops: CDR1 MNHNY, CDR2 SVGAGI (reference sequence). The CDR3 region is CASRPDSYGYTF. CDR3 nucleotides: TGTGCCAGCAGACCCGACAGCTATGGCTACACCTTC.

The CDR3 DNA follows: TGTGCCAGCAGCGTAGAAGCCAGGGGGTATCCGGATGGCTACACCTTC. This codes for CASSVEARGYPDGYTF. V and J are TRBV9 and TRBJ1-2, with 7 positions matching TRBD1. Germline CDR1 and CDR2: SGDLS and YYNGEE. The CDR3 is made up of 16 amino acids. V shed 0 bases, J shed 6 bases, and the junction held 11 bases outside the gene matches.

In nucleotides, the CDR3 is TGCGCCAGCAGCTTGACTAGCGGGGGTCTGTGGGACAATGAGCAGTTCTTC. Its protein is CASSLTSGGLWDNEQFF. The gene calls are TRBV5-1 and TRBJ2-1, with 11 bases fitting TRBD2. The CDR3 is 17 amino acids. Germline CDR1 SGHRS, CDR2 YFSETQ. With V trimmed by 1 base and J by 5 bases, 8 bases remained unmatched.

This chain connects TRBV9 to TRBJ1-5; D gene unclear. Germline CDR1 reads SGDLS; CDR2 reads YYNGEE. V lost 4 bases, J lost 9 bases, and 14 bases lay in between. There are 13 residues in the CDR3. CDR3 amino acids: CASSPRHFGPQHF. The CDR3 DNA follows: TGTGCCAGCAGCCCCCGACATTTCGGGCCCCAGCATTTT.

The chain employs TRBV5-1 and TRBJ1-1; D remains ambiguous. There are 14 residues in the CDR3. The germline V gene has CDR1 SGHRS and CDR2 YFSETQ. The V end was cut by 4 bases, the J end by 4 bases, with 14 bases between. DNA of the CDR3: TGCGCCAGCAGCACACGAGGGATGGGCACTGAAGCTTTCTTT. Translated, it gives CASSTRGMGTEAFF.

The V and J genes are TRBV7-5 and TRBJ1-1; the D call of TRBD1 is as the table states it, not checked on the DNA. TRBV7-5 is a recognized pseudogene. This CDR3 has 12 amino acids. CDR3 nucleotide sequence: TGTGCCAGAAACAGGGGAAGAACTGAAGCTTTCTTT. It is translated as CARNRGRTEAFF.

The rearrangement uses TRBV11-3 and TRBJ1-3, with D unclear. This CDR3 is 17 amino acids long. The germline V and J ends were trimmed by 0 bases and 4 bases, with 16 bases remaining between them. The germline gives CDR1 SGHNT, CDR2 YENEEA. This chain's CDR3 is CASSLESAVRAGNTIYF. The DNA of the CDR3 is TGTGCCAGCAGCTTAGAATCGGCAGTCCGCGCCGGAAACACCATATATTTT.

V is TRBV6-5 and J is TRBJ1-2, with 12 nucleotides matching TRBD1. The germline V gene has CDR1 MNHEY and CDR2 SVGAGI. V lost 4 bases to trimming and J lost 5 bases; unmatched junction nucleotides: 5. The CDR3 runs 15 residues. The CDR3 coding sequence is TGTGCCAGCAGTTCACCGGGACAGGGGGCTTATGGCTACACCTTC. Protein product: CASSSPGQGAYGYTF.

This clone was seen once. The V call is TRBV4-1, the J call TRBJ1-4; TRBD1 agrees at 11 bases. The CDR3 sequence is 16 residues long. V lost 3 bases, J lost 8 bases, and 8 bases stayed unmatched. In germline, CDR1 is MGHRA, CDR2 YSYEKL. In DNA form, the CDR3 reads TGCGCCAGCAGCCATCCCCCGGGACAGGGGGAAGAAAAACTGTTTTTT. Its protein product is CASSHPPGQGEEKLFF.

The J gene is TRBJ2-1, the V gene TRBV2; unclear D gene. The germline CDR1 and CDR2 sequences are SNHLY and FYNNEI. The CDR3 extends over 15 amino acids. V lost 2 bases to trimming and J lost 6 bases, with 14 bases between them. In DNA form, the CDR3 reads TGTGCCAGCAGTGAAAGGGAATCAGAAGGCAATGAGCAGTTCTTC. Encoded protein: CASSERESEGNEQFF. Full variable domain (outside the CDR3, taken from reference TRBV2 and TRBJ2-1): EPEVTQTPSHQVTQMGQEVILRCVPISNHLYFYWYRQILGQKVEFLVSFYNNEISEKSEIFDDQFSVERPDGSNFTLKIRSTKLEDSAMYFCASSERESEGNEQFFGPGTRLTVL.

The rearrangement joins TRBV7-9 to TRBJ2-5; a possible D gene is TRBD2 (6 bases). CDR1 SEHNR and CDR2 FQNEAQ come from the germline V gene (reference sequence). This CDR3 region has 15 residues. V lost 7 bases and J 1 base, leaving 16 bases between the germline ends. In DNA form, the CDR3 reads TGTGCCAGCACCGCTTCTGGAGGGCCCCAAGAGACCCAGTACTTC. Protein product: CASTASGGPQETQYF.

The chain recombines TRBV27 with TRBJ1-2; D not resolved. V was pared by 5 bases and J by 4 bases, with 14 bases between. The CDR3 sequence is 14 residues long. The germline gives CDR1 MNHEY, CDR2 SMNVEV (reference sequence). CDR3 sequence reads: CASSRLVGSYGYTF. For the CDR3, the DNA is TGTGCCAGCAGTCGGCTGGTCGGTAGCTATGGCTACACCTTC.

The chain is built from TRBV2 and TRBJ2-6; perhaps TRBD2 as D (5 bases). The V and J ends lost 6 bases and 0 bases respectively, with 12 bases between them. Germline assignment: CDR1 SNHLY and CDR2 FYNNEI. CDR3 length equals 16 residues. The CDR3 nucleotides read TGTGCCAGCAGCGACGGACTTCGCTCTGGGGCCAACGTCCTGACTTTC. Translating it yields CASSDGLRSGANVLTF.

The V and J genes are TRBV30 and TRBJ1-5; D is possibly TRBD1 (5 bases). V lost 7 bases, J lost 0 bases, and 13 bases lay in between. There are 14 residues in the CDR3. The germline V gene has CDR1 GTSNPN and CDR2 SVGIG (reference sequence). The DNA of the CDR3 is TGTGCCTTCTCAACAGGTAATAGCAATCAGCCCCAGCATTTT. It encodes CAFSTGNSNQPQHF.

The chain employs TRBV7-3 and TRBJ2-1, with D tentatively TRBD1 or TRBD2 (5 bases each). Germline CDR1 SGHTA, CDR2 FQGTGA. The CDR3 contains 15 residues. V was pared by 1 base and J by 8 bases, with 15 bases between. The CDR3 region is CASSLMGLRGDEQFF. CDR3 in DNA: TGTGCCAGCAGCTTAATGGGCCTAAGGGGAGATGAGCAGTTCTTC. Full variable domain (remainder filled in from reference TRBV7-3 and TRBJ2-1): GAGVSQTPSNKVTEKGKYVELRCDPISGHTALYWYRQSLGQGPEFLIYFQGTGAADDSGLPNDRFFAVRPEGSVSTLKIQRTERGDSAVYLCASSLMGLRGDEQFFGPGTRLTVL.

The V call is TRBV13, the J call TRBJ1-1; 8 bases match TRBD1. V lost 3 bases to trimming and J lost 5 bases; unmatched junction nucleotides: 20. The CDR3 is made up of 19 amino acids. CDR1 is PRHDT and CDR2 is FYEKMQ in the germline V gene (reference sequence). The CDR3 here is CASSLGGGQGLAGRTEAFF. In nucleotides, the CDR3 is TGTGCCAGCAGCTTGGGGGGCGGACAGGGATTGGCGGGTAGGACTGAAGCTTTCTTT.

The chain joins TRBV7-2 to TRBJ1-1; D remains unclear. V was trimmed by 10 bases and J by 8 bases, leaving 17 bases between them. The CDR3 runs 12 residues. The germline V gene encodes CDR1 SGHTA and CDR2 FQGNSA. CDR3 in amino acids: CAIPRPPGEAFF. In nucleotides, the CDR3 is TGTGCCATCCCCCGGCCCCCGGGGGAAGCTTTCTTT. The variable domain in full, completed from reference TRBV7-2 and TRBJ1-1, reads GAGVSQSPSNKVTEKGKDVELRCDPISGHTALYWYRQSLGQGLEFLIYFQGNSAPDKSGLPSDRFSAERTGGSVSTLTIQRTQQEDSAVYLCAIPRPPGEAFFGQGTRLTVV.

The chain uses TRBV2 and TRBJ1-1, with TRBD1 identical over 7 bases. The CDR3 consists of 15 residues. Looked up from germline, CDR1 is SNHLY and CDR2 is FYNNEI. J was trimmed by 0 bases and V by 6 bases; bases with no gene match: 7. The CDR3 region is CASSETGTVNTEAFF. As DNA, the CDR3 is TGTGCCAGCAGCGAGACCGGGACAGTGAACACTGAAGCTTTCTTT.

The chain uses TRBV4-2 and TRBJ2-2; 9 positions agree with TRBD2. CDR3 size: 17 residues. V was pared by 5 bases and J by 2 bases, with 9 bases of the junction left unmatched. CDR1 and CDR2 from the germline V gene are LGHNA and YNFKEQ. Written as DNA, the CDR3 is TGTGCCAGCAGCTCCTCCTTTAGCGGGGGAAACACCGGGGAGCTGTTTTTT. Translated, it gives CASSSSFSGGNTGELFF.

CDR3 DNA: TGCGCCAGCTGCGTTGGACTAGCGGGGACCTACGAGCAGTACTTC. This gives the protein CASCVGLAGTYEQYF. This chain uses TRBV5-1 with TRBJ2-7, with 12 bases that match TRBD2. CDR3 length: 15 residues. Germline assignment: CDR1 SGHRS and CDR2 YFSETQ. J gave up 2 bases and V 7 bases, and 7 bases lay outside the gene matches.

V usage is TRBV7-3 and J usage is TRBJ2-5, with a tentative D call TRBD2 (6 bases). The V gene lost 5 bases and the J gene lost 3 bases, with 10 bases spanning the gap. This CDR3 has 13 residues. Germline V lookup: CDR1 SGHTA, CDR2 FQGTGA. For the CDR3, the DNA is TGTGCCAGCAGCGGGGGACTCAAAGAGACCCAGTACTTC. Residues: CASSGGLKETQYF.

The genes are TRBV12-3 or TRBV12-4 and TRBJ1-1; the D is unclear. V was pared by 6 bases and J by 1 base, with 9 bases between. The CDR3 length is 13 residues. CDR3 nucleotide sequence: TGTGCCAGCAGGAAACAGTGGAACACTGAAGCTTTCTTT. Translation gives CASRKQWNTEAFF.

This clone is a singleton in its sample. The rearrangement uses TRBV5-1 and TRBJ2-5; no reliable D call. CDR1 and CDR2 from the germline V gene are SGHRS and YFSETQ. V was clipped by 4 bases and J by 5 bases, with 9 bases between them. This CDR3 contains 12 residues. The CDR3 DNA reads as TGCGCCAGCAGCCGAGACCGGGAGACCCAGTACTTC. Translating it yields CASSRDRETQYF.

The chain links TRBV5-6 to TRBJ1-3, with a tentative D call TRBD1 (6 bases). CDR3 length: 16 amino acids. Germline values: CDR1 SGHDT, CDR2 YYEEEE. With 0 bases removed from V and 4 bases from J, the gap between germline ends came to 14 bases. CDR3 region: CASSLVSRGPGNTIYF. Written as DNA, the CDR3 is TGTGCCAGCAGCTTGGTGTCCCGGGGGCCGGGAAACACCATATATTTT.

The rearrangement uses TRBV18 and TRBJ1-2; TRBD1 is a possible D gene (5 bases). V lost 6 bases and J 8 bases, leaving 16 bases between the germline ends. Germline V gene data show CDR1 as KGHSH and CDR2 as LQKENI. The CDR3 is made up of 13 amino acids. This chain's CDR3 is CASSLGGDGGYTF. In DNA, the CDR3 is TGTGCCAGCTCGCTTGGGGGGGATGGAGGCTACACCTTC.

The rearrangement links TRBV5-1 to TRBJ2-2; 7 nucleotides match TRBD2. Germline lookup yields CDR1 SGHRS and CDR2 YFSETQ. The CDR3 is made up of 18 amino acids. V was clipped by 0 bases and J by 3 bases; unmatched bases: 11. Written as DNA, the CDR3 is TGCGCCAGCAGCTTGGTGGTGTTGACGGGGGGTCACACCGGGGAGCTGTTTTTT. It translates to CASSLVVLTGGHTGELFF.

The chain joins TRBV29-1 to TRBJ1-4, with 8 bases aligning to TRBD1. This CDR3 region has 13 residues. Germline lookup yields CDR1 SQVTM and CDR2 ANQGSEA. After removal of 8 bases from V and 7 bases from J, the junction contained 9 bases not matched to a gene. This chain's CDR3 is CSSQGASGEKLFF. As DNA, the CDR3 is TGCAGCTCCCAGGGGGCGTCGGGTGAAAAACTGTTTTTT.

The gene calls are TRBV13 and TRBJ1-2; D might be TRBD1 (5 bases). Germline V gene lookup returns CDR1 PRHDT and CDR2 FYEKMQ (reference sequence). This CDR3 spans 14 amino acids. The V end lost 2 bases, the J end lost 7 bases, and 14 bases lay between the germline ends. In DNA, the CDR3 is TGTGCCAGCAGCTTACAGGGATTTAAGGGTGGCTACACCTTC. It yields the protein CASSLQGFKGGYTF. The full variable domain, in which reference TRBV13 and TRBJ1-2 provide the parts outside the CDR3, is AAGVIQSPRHLIKEKRETATLKCYPIPRHDTVYWYQQGPGQDPQFLISFYEKMQSDKGSIPDRFSAQQFSDYHSELNMSSLELGDSALYFCASSLQGFKGGYTFGSGTRLTVV.

CDR3 amino acids: CAIMESLVGGGYTF. The CDR3 region has the DNA TGTGCCATCATGGAGAGCCTCGTAGGTGGTGGCTACACCTTC. The rearrangement joins TRBV10-3 to TRBJ1-2; no clear D gene. Germline loops: CDR1 ENHRY, CDR2 SYGVKD. Deletions cut 7 bases from V and 7 bases from J, with 19 bases between. The CDR3 is 14 amino acids.

The chain recombines TRBV25-1 with TRBJ2-1; 8 nucleotides line up with TRBD1. The V gene end was trimmed by 1 base and the J gene end by 4 bases; junction bases not matched to a gene: 3. The CDR3 runs 15 residues. Germline CDR1 MGHDK, CDR2 SYGVNS. The CDR3 loop is CASSESGQAYNEQFF. CDR3 nucleotides: TGTGCCAGCAGTGAATCGGGACAGGCATACAATGAGCAGTTCTTC. The variable domain in full, with the rest retrieved from reference TRBV25-1 and TRBJ2-1, is EADIYQTPRYLVIGTGKKITLECSQTMGHDKMYWYQQDPGMELHLIHYSYGVNSTEKGDLSSESTVSRIRTEHFPLTLESARPSHTSQYLCASSESGQAYNEQFFGPGTRLTVL.